This T cell receptor beta chain comes out of a study of human T cells and chemical hapten exposure. V lost 3 bases to trimming and J lost 3 bases, with 14 bases between them. CDR3 size: 15 residues. Per germline, CDR1 SGHVS and CDR2 FNYEAQ. This clonotype occurred many times. The time point is: patch test 1, 2 weeks after DPC sensitization. The treatment was: therapeutic diphenylcyclopropenone sensitization with weekly scalp DPC. As the library was built, unique molecular identifiers were attached to individual cDNA molecules. TCRdb passed the RACE reads through MiXCR, listing each CDR3 protein once. The table records some 380,000 distinct CDR3 sequences, roughly 4.8% of them present only once.

This specimen was whole blood, taken in connection with sensitization to the hapten diphenylcyclopropenone (DPC). This chain links TRBV7-6 with TRBJ1-2, with D perhaps matching TRBD1 (5 bases). The clonotype comes from a woman aged 45-65 years with alopecia areata. Some clones in this sample may be carry-over from other donors' samples. The CDR3 nucleotides read TGTGCCAGCAGCTTTAGTGGGGCGCGAGACTATGGCTACACCTTC. Protein product: CASSFSGARDYGYTF.